One sample yielded the 27 T cell receptor beta chains listed below, sequenced in a study of shared T cell receptors in the human thymus. Some clones are missing from TCRdb's copy, which holds only in-frame ones; the method was immunoSEQ multiplex PCR. The sample has 650,000 to 950,000 clones, 75% to 90% seen once; the top ten hold about 0.0098%. This same sample was also part of a study on human thymus T cells.

Sequencing used thymocytes. The receptor source for this set is a girl in the first two years of life with a congenital heart defect.

This clone was recorded a few times. The rearrangement links TRBV28 to TRBJ1-1; 7 bases map to TRBD1. V lost 5 bases, J lost 8 bases, and 5 bases stayed unmatched. This CDR3 comprises 12 residues. CDR1 MDHEN and CDR2 SYDVKM come from the germline V gene. CDR3 sequence reads: CASSPGTEEAFF. In DNA, the CDR3 is TGTGCCAGCAGTCCTGGGACAGAGGAAGCTTTCTTT.

In its sample, this clone was seen once. V is TRBV9 and J is TRBJ1-2; TRBD1 might be the D (5 bases). Germline CDR1 SGDLS, CDR2 YYNGEE. V was shortened by 3 bases and J by 6 bases, with 12 bases between the two germline ends. The CDR3 consists of 13 residues. CDR3 in amino acids: CASSDGGGDGYTF. CDR3 nucleotides: TGTGCCAGCAGCGACGGGGGAGGGGATGGCTACACCTTC. Full variable domain (rest looked up from reference TRBV9 and TRBJ1-2): DSGVTQTPKHLITATGQRVTLRCSPRSGDLSVYWYQQSLDQGLQFLIQYYNGEERAKGNILERFSAQQFPDLHSELNLSSLELGDSALYFCASSDGGGDGYTFGSGTRLTVV.

The chain combines TRBV18 with TRBJ1-3, with 8 nucleotides matching TRBD1. Germline V gives CDR1 KGHSH, CDR2 LQKENI. This CDR3 has 19 residues. V trimming: 0 bases; J trimming: 4 bases; junction bases outside the gene matches: 14. CDR3 protein: CASSPPTGVKSVGGNTIYF. For the CDR3, the DNA is TGTGCCAGCTCACCACCGACAGGGGTAAAGTCAGTAGGAGGAAACACCATATATTTT.

V and J are TRBV9 and TRBJ1-2; TRBD1 is a possible D gene (6 bases). V was clipped by 7 bases and J by 8 bases, with 21 bases between them. The CDR3 covers 14 residues. The germline CDR1 and CDR2 sequences are SGDLS and YYNGEE. CDR3 sequence reads: CASAMLTQGFGYTF. The CDR3 DNA sequence: TGTGCCAGCGCCATGTTAACACAGGGTTTCGGCTACACCTTC.

J is TRBJ1-2 and V is TRBV5-6; possibly TRBD1 for D (5 bases). The CDR3 sequence is 12 residues long. V lost 2 bases, J lost 6 bases, and 8 bases lay in between. The germline CDR1 and CDR2 sequences are SGHDT and YYEEEE. The CDR3 region has the DNA TGTGCCAGCAGCTTAAAACAGGATGGCTACACCTTC. Translated: CASSLKQDGYTF.

In its sample, this clone was seen a few times. Written as DNA, the CDR3 is TGCGCCAGCAGACAGGGCCCGGTGGTAGGCTACAATGAGCAGTTCTTC. Its translation: CASRQGPVVGYNEQFF. This rearrangement joins TRBV5-1 to TRBJ2-1, with D possibly TRBD1 on 6 matching bases. Per the germline V gene, CDR1 is SGHRS and CDR2 is YFSETQ. V was cut by 5 bases and J by 3 bases, with 18 bases left in between. The CDR3 covers 16 residues. Full variable domain (outside the CDR3, taken from reference TRBV5-1 and TRBJ2-1): KAGVTQTPRYLIKTRGQQVTLSCSPISGHRSVSWYQQTPGQGLQFLFEYFSETQRNKGNFPGRFSGRQFSNSRSEMNVSTLELGDSALYLCASRQGPVVGYNEQFFGPGTRLTVL.

The V call is TRBV7-9, the J call TRBJ2-5; D is perhaps TRBD1 (6 bases). Trimming took off 2 bases at V and 0 bases at J, with 13 bases between the two ends. Looked up from germline, CDR1 is SEHNR and CDR2 is FQNEAQ (reference sequence). The CDR3 extends over 16 amino acids. CDR3 nucleotides: TGTGCCAGCAGCTTACCGGGACACCCGTACCAAGAGACCCAGTACTTC. Amino acids: CASSLPGHPYQETQYF.

This clone was observed a few times. The V and J genes are TRBV7-8 and TRBJ1-1; 9 bases fit TRBD1. CDR3 size: 14 residues. The J segment lost 5 bases and the V segment lost 5 bases, leaving 6 bases of the junction unmatched. Germline CDR1 and CDR2: SGHVS and FQNEAQ. For the CDR3, the DNA is TGTGCCAGCAGCCGTCCCGGGACAGGGACTGAAGCTTTCTTT. The encoded protein is CASSRPGTGTEAFF.

The chain joins TRBV7-2 to TRBJ1-3, with no clear D. Per the germline V gene, CDR1 is SGHTA and CDR2 is FQGNSA. Trimming removed 6 bases from V and 2 bases from J, with 14 bases in between. The CDR3 totals 15 residues. CDR3 sequence (DNA): TGTGCCAGCAGATCGACATGGAAGGCTGGAAACACCATATATTTT. It is translated as CASRSTWKAGNTIYF.

This chain uses TRBV18 with TRBJ1-4, with D possibly being TRBD1 (6 bases). Trimming pared 4 bases from V and 4 bases from J, leaving 7 bases between. The CDR3 is 13 amino acids. Germline V gene data show CDR1 as KGHSH and CDR2 as LQKENI. The CDR3 coding sequence is TGTGCCAGCTCACGACAGGATAATGAAAAACTGTTTTTT. Residues: CASSRQDNEKLFF.

This clone was counted a single time. The CDR3 DNA is TGTGCCAGCAGTGACCCGGGACTAGAGAAGACCCAGTACTTC. This codes for CASSDPGLEKTQYF. The V call is TRBV9, the J call TRBJ2-5, with 8 bases that match TRBD2. The length of the CDR3 is 14 residues. Germline CDR1 SGDLS, CDR2 YYNGEE. V lost 5 bases and J lost 6; bases outside the gene matches: 9.

The V and J genes are TRBV7-2 and TRBJ1-2, with TRBD1 identical over 8 bases. The CDR3 loop spans 14 amino acids. Germline CDR1 is SGHTA and CDR2 is FQGNSA. V shed 2 bases, J shed 8 bases, and the junction held 7 bases outside the gene matches. CDR3 sequence reads: CASSLKDRANGYTF. The DNA of the CDR3 is TGTGCCAGCAGCTTAAAGGACAGGGCAAACGGCTACACCTTC.

This chain uses TRBV9 with TRBJ2-1, with TRBD1 matching over 11 bases. The CDR3 loop spans 17 amino acids. Germline assignment: CDR1 SGDLS and CDR2 YYNGEE. The junction had 6 bases not matched to a gene; V was cut back by 3 bases and J by 1 base. For the CDR3, the DNA is TGTGCCAGCAGCGCCCGGACAGGGGGCGGGTCCTACAATGAGCAGTTCTTC. Protein product: CASSARTGGGSYNEQFF.

The rearrangement links TRBV4-3 to TRBJ1-2; perhaps TRBD1 as D (5 bases). The CDR3 runs to 17 residues. V was shortened by 0 bases and J by 0 bases, with 14 bases between the two germline ends. Looked up from germline, CDR1 is LGHNA and CDR2 is YSLEER. In DNA form, the CDR3 reads TGCGCCAGCAGCCAAGATTTCCCAGGGCCCTCTAACTATGGCTACACCTTC. Translated, it gives CASSQDFPGPSNYGYTF.

This chain links TRBV5-1 with TRBJ1-2, with D maybe TRBD1 (5 bases). The CDR3 has 15 amino acids. Trimming took off 1 base at V and 1 base at J, with 11 bases between the two ends. Germline CDR1 and CDR2: SGHRS and YFSETQ. CDR3 sequence reads: CASSLRDSINYGYTF. Written as DNA, the CDR3 is TGCGCCAGCAGCTTGCGCGACAGCATTAACTATGGCTACACCTTC.

The rearrangement links TRBV6-6 to TRBJ1-1, with a possible D match to TRBD1 (6 bases). The V and J ends lost 2 bases and 1 base respectively, with 11 bases between them. Per the germline V gene, CDR1 is MNHNY and CDR2 is SVGAGI (reference sequence). The CDR3 consists of 15 residues. The CDR3 DNA reads as TGTGCCAGCAGTTACATGGGGGCGCGGAACACTGAAGCTTTCTTT. It yields the protein CASSYMGARNTEAFF.

V is TRBV2 and J is TRBJ2-7; 10 positions agree with TRBD2. Trimming removed 5 bases from V and 2 bases from J; junction bases left unmatched: 9. Germline lookup yields CDR1 SNHLY and CDR2 FYNNEI. The CDR3 loop spans 16 amino acids. The CDR3 spells CASSPSLAGATYEQYF. In nucleotides, the CDR3 is TGTGCCAGCAGTCCCTCTCTAGCGGGGGCGACCTACGAGCAGTACTTC.

This chain uses TRBV5-1 with TRBJ1-2; 7 bases align to TRBD1. Germline assignment: CDR1 SGHRS and CDR2 YFSETQ. J lost 2 bases, V lost 1 base, and 5 bases had no gene match. The CDR3 loop spans 15 amino acids. The CDR3 DNA reads as TGCGCCAGCAGCTTGAGGGACAGCCAAAACTATGGCTACACCTTC. It specifies CASSLRDSQNYGYTF.

The V and J genes are TRBV2 and TRBJ1-2; D is uncertain. Germline CDR1 and CDR2: SNHLY and FYNNEI. CDR3 size: 13 residues. Trimming took 5 bases from V and 8 from J, leaving 15 bases between them. CDR3 region: CASSIEGYTGYTF. The CDR3 nucleotides are TGTGCCAGCAGTATTGAGGGCTATACAGGCTACACCTTC.

This sequence joins TRBV6-1 and TRBJ2-5; 10 bases line up with TRBD2. With V trimmed by 1 base and J by 2 bases, 10 bases remained unmatched. The germline gives CDR1 MNHNS, CDR2 SASEGT. This CDR3 has 18 residues. CDR3 sequence reads: CASSEVGGLAVPQETQYF. In DNA, the CDR3 is TGTGCCAGCAGTGAAGTAGGAGGACTAGCGGTACCACAAGAGACCCAGTACTTC.

CDR3 region: CASQQGSGSSYEQYF. For the CDR3, the DNA is TGCGCCAGCCAACAGGGATCGGGGTCGTCCTACGAGCAGTACTTC. V gene TRBV5-1 combines with J gene TRBJ2-7, with a possible D match to TRBD1 (6 bases). The CDR3 totals 15 residues. Between the trimmed V and J ends, which lost 7 bases and 1 base, there was a span of 18 bases. CDR1 and CDR2 (germline): SGHRS, YFSETQ.

The V call is TRBV5-6, the J call TRBJ2-3; 10 positions match TRBD1. V lost 4 bases to trimming and J lost 2 bases; unmatched junction nucleotides: 7. This CDR3 is built from 16 residues. The V gene's germline CDR1 is SGHDT and CDR2 YYEEEE. Here the CDR3 DNA reads TGTGCCAGCAGCCACCCGGGACAGGGGCTCACAGATACGCAGTATTTT. Translated: CASSHPGQGLTDTQYF.

The rearrangement uses TRBV7-8 and TRBJ1-2, with a weak D call TRBD1 (6 bases). The CDR3 extends over 18 amino acids. Germline CDR1 SGHVS, CDR2 FQNEAQ. V was cut by 0 bases and J by 3 bases, with 20 bases left in between. CDR3 loop: CASSLAPREGRGYYGYTF. The CDR3 bases are TGTGCCAGCAGCTTAGCCCCTCGGGAAGGCAGGGGTTACTATGGCTACACCTTC.

The chain couples TRBV7-3 to TRBJ1-1; D not resolved. V gave up 3 bases and J gave up 1 base, with 6 bases separating them. Germline lookup yields CDR1 SGHTA and CDR2 FQGTGA. There are 13 residues in the CDR3. The CDR3 DNA reads as TGTGCCAGCAGCTTTGAAGCGAACACTGAAGCTTTCTTT. It encodes CASSFEANTEAFF.

This clone was detected once. This chain uses TRBV27 with TRBJ2-7, with 12 bases identical to TRBD2. Unmatched junction bases numbered 11, after V lost 4 bases and J lost 7 bases. Germline lookup yields CDR1 MNHEY and CDR2 SMNVEV (reference sequence). CDR3 length equals 16 residues. The DNA of the CDR3 is TGTGCCAGCAGTTCCCGACTAGCGGGGGATGAGAGGGAGCAGTACTTC. Protein sequence: CASSSRLAGDEREQYF.

The chain carries TRBV30 and TRBJ2-3; 10 bases fit TRBD2. The J segment lost 5 bases and the V segment lost 4 bases, leaving 12 bases of the junction unmatched. Germline-derived CDR1 and CDR2 are GTSNPN and SVGIG (reference sequence). This CDR3 region has 16 residues. This CDR3 is CAWTLAGARDGDTQYF. The CDR3 DNA follows: TGTGCCTGGACTCTAGCGGGGGCGCGGGATGGAGATACGCAGTATTTT.

This clone showed up just a few times. The CDR3: CASSLTGGQETQYF. The CDR3 DNA reads TGTGCCAGCAGTTTAACAGGGGGCCAAGAGACCCAGTACTTC. This sequence joins TRBV6-5 and TRBJ2-5, with TRBD1 identical over 8 bases. V gave up 4 bases and J gave up 1 base; unmatched junction bases: 2. CDR1 is MNHEY and CDR2 is SVGAGI in the germline V gene. The CDR3 has 14 residues.